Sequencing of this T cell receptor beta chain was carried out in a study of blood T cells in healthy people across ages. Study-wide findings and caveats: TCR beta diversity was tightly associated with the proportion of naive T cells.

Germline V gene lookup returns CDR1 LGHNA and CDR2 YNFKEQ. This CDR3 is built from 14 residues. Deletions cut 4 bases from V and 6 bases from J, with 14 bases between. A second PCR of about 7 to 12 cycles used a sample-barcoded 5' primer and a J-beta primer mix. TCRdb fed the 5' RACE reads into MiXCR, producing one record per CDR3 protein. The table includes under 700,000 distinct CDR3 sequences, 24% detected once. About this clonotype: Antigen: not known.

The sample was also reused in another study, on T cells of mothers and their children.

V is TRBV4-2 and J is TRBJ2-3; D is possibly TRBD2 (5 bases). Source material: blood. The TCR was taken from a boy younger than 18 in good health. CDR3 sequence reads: CASSREGTMDTQYF. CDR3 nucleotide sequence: TGTGCCAGCAGCCGAGAGGGCACGATGGATACGCAGTATTTT.